This T cell receptor (beta chain) was documented in a study of cytomegalovirus exposure and HLA in healthy donors. This PCR relied on a set of 60 Vbeta primers and 13 Jbeta primers. The method was immunoSEQ multiplex PCR; TCRdb's version includes in-frame clones alone and lacks a portion of them. The profile shows around 170,000 clones, around 81% of them singletons. Unmatched junction bases numbered 18, after V lost 4 bases and J lost 5 bases. Germline-derived CDR1 and CDR2 are SGDLS and YYNGEE. CDR3 length: 19 amino acids. The clonotype comes from a man aged 40-49 years in good health and CMV-seronegative. The chain joins TRBV9 to TRBJ2-5; 12 bases agree with TRBD2. Specimen: PBMCs. CDR3 nucleotide sequence: TGTGCCAGCAGCCCGAGAGGCCTAGCGGGAGGGGATAGTCTGGAGACCCAGTACTTC. Its translation: CASSPRGLAGGDSLETQYF.